There are many counts of the clone carrying this T cell receptor (beta chain). Trimming stripped 4 bases from V and 8 bases from J, with 19 bases between. CDR1 SGHNT and CDR2 YYREEE come from the germline V gene (reference sequence). The CDR3 is 16 residues long. This sample stems from a study of human T cells and chemical hapten exposure. Study in general: Sensitization applied 2% DPC to approximately 2 cm by approximately 2 cm of upper inner arm skin.

TCRdb fed the RACE reads into MiXCR, producing one record per CDR3 protein. The table lists 360,000 or so distinct CDR3 sequences, under 6.5% of them singletons. Time point noted: patch test 2, 6 weeks after DPC sensitization. The treatment here: therapeutic diphenylcyclopropenone sensitization with weekly scalp DPC. The sequencing used whole blood, collected in connection with sensitization to the hapten diphenylcyclopropenone (DPC). V and J are TRBV5-4 and TRBJ1-6; no definite D call. This receptor was obtained from a woman younger than 35 with alopecia areata. Some clones in this sample may be carry-over from other donors' samples. DNA of the CDR3: TGTGCCAGCAGCCCCATCCCAGCAGTGGAGGATTCACCCCTCCACTTT. Translating it yields CASSPIPAVEDSPLHF. Complete variable domain (other parts from reference TRBV5-4 and TRBJ1-6): ETGVTQSPTHLIKTRGQQVTLRCSSQSGHNTVSWYQQALGQGPQFIFQYYREEENGRGNFPPRFSGLQFPNYSSELNVNALELDDSALYLCASSPIPAVEDSPLHFGNGTRLTVT.